A selection of T cell receptor beta chains follows, all from one sample in a study of shared clonotypes between healthy human individuals. Clones were sequenced by immunoSEQ multiplex PCR, and TCRdb holds only the in-frame ones, with some missing. The table records 550,000 to 700,000 clones, approximately 73% of them present only once. The sequenced sample consisted of memory CD4+ T cells sorted from blood. The receptors were gathered from a woman in her 30s in good health. The CDR3 runs from the conserved cysteine through the conserved F or W. Fields, in order: D gene, V gene, J gene, clone size, CDR3 DNA, CDR3 protein. The D gene is left open where the match is weak. Clone size, where shown, is once, few, many, or a class for clones that have expanded.

d_call: TRBD2
v_call: TRBV6-6
j_call: TRBJ2-7
clone_size: once
cdr3_nt: TGTGCCAGCAGACCTCTAGGGACTAGCACTTACGAGCAGTACTTC
cdr3_aa: CASRPLGTSTYEQYF

d_call: NA
v_call: TRBV5-4
j_call: TRBJ2-7
clone_size: NA
cdr3_nt: TGTGCCAGCAGTCGGGACGGCGGATCCTACGAGCAGTACTTC
cdr3_aa: CASSRDGGSYEQYF

d_call: TRBD2
v_call: TRBV14
j_call: TRBJ2-5
clone_size: NA
cdr3_nt: TGTGCCAGCAGCCAAGTTGCGGGAGGCCAAGAGACCCAGTACTTC
cdr3_aa: CASSQVAGGQETQYF

d_call: NA
v_call: TRBV29-1
j_call: TRBJ1-2
clone_size: few
cdr3_nt: TGCAGCGTTGCCGAGTTGTCCGGCAACTATGGCTACACCTTC
cdr3_aa: CSVAELSGNYGYTF

d_call: TRBD2
v_call: TRBV5-1
j_call: TRBJ2-3
clone_size: NA
cdr3_nt: TGCGCCAGCAGCTTAGCGGGAGGGGCCACAGATACGCAGTATTTT
cdr3_aa: CASSLAGGATDTQYF

d_call: NA
v_call: TRBV9
j_call: TRBJ2-7
clone_size: NA
cdr3_nt: TGTGCCAGCAGCGTAGCTGACAGGAGCTCCTACGAGCAGTACTTC
cdr3_aa: CASSVADRSSYEQYF

d_call: NA
v_call: TRBV6-5
j_call: TRBJ2-3
clone_size: NA
cdr3_nt: TGTGCCAGCAGTTACTCAGGGGCGTTTAGCACAGATACGCAGTATTTT
cdr3_aa: CASSYSGAFSTDTQYF

d_call: NA
v_call: TRBV28
j_call: TRBJ2-7
clone_size: few
cdr3_nt: TGTGCCTGCGGGACAGTCGATAGAGACTACGAGCAGTACTTC
cdr3_aa: CACGTVDRDYEQYF

d_call: TRBD1
v_call: TRBV27
j_call: TRBJ2-2
clone_size: NA
cdr3_nt: TGTGCCAGCAGCCCTAACATGACAGGGGGTTACACCGGGGAGCTGTTTTTT
cdr3_aa: CASSPNMTGGYTGELFF

d_call: NA
v_call: TRBV5-4
j_call: TRBJ2-7
clone_size: NA
cdr3_nt: TGTGCCAGCAGCTTGGGGTGGAACTACGAGCAGTACTTC
cdr3_aa: CASSLGWNYEQYF

d_call: NA
v_call: TRBV6-4
j_call: TRBJ2-6
clone_size: NA
cdr3_nt: TGTGCCAGCAGTGACCAAAGCTCTGGGGCCAACGTCCTGACTTTC
cdr3_aa: CASSDQSSGANVLTF

d_call: NA
v_call: TRBV4-2
j_call: TRBJ2-3
clone_size: NA
cdr3_nt: TGTGCCAGCAGCCAAGGATTGTCTGATACGCAGTATTTT
cdr3_aa: CASSQGLSDTQYF

d_call: TRBD2
v_call: TRBV14
j_call: TRBJ2-7
clone_size: NA
cdr3_nt: TGTGCCAGCAGCCAAGATGCGGGGGGGGGTTGGCGGTACTTC
cdr3_aa: CASSQDAGGGWRYF

d_call: NA
v_call: TRBV28
j_call: TRBJ1-3
clone_size: NA
cdr3_nt: TGTGCCAGCAGCGCCCCTTGGGGGGCTACCGGAAACACCATATATTTT
cdr3_aa: CASSAPWGATGNTIYF

d_call: NA
v_call: TRBV27
j_call: TRBJ1-1
clone_size: NA
cdr3_nt: TGTGCCAGCAGGGACTATGGGAACACTGAAGCTTTCTTT
cdr3_aa: CASRDYGNTEAFF

d_call: TRBD2
v_call: TRBV5-4
j_call: TRBJ2-7
clone_size: NA
cdr3_nt: TGTGCCAGCAGCTCGTTGACTAGCCTGCGCGGCGAGCAGTACTTC
cdr3_aa: CASSSLTSLRGEQYF

d_call: TRBD2
v_call: TRBV28
j_call: TRBJ2-1
clone_size: NA
cdr3_nt: TGTGCCAGCAGTTTAAGGGGGACTAGCGGGCGCGATGAGCAGTTCTTC
cdr3_aa: CASSLRGTSGRDEQFF

d_call: NA
v_call: TRBV18
j_call: TRBJ2-5
clone_size: NA
cdr3_nt: TGTGCCAGCTCACCAGGCGGCCAGGGCGGCACGGAGACCCAGTACTTC
cdr3_aa: CASSPGGQGGTETQYF

d_call: NA
v_call: TRBV15
j_call: TRBJ2-1
clone_size: once
cdr3_nt: TGTGCCACCAAGGGCGGGCTGTACAATGAGCAGTTCTTC
cdr3_aa: CATKGGLYNEQFF

d_call: NA
v_call: TRBV5-1
j_call: TRBJ2-7
clone_size: once
cdr3_nt: TGCGCCAGCAGCTGGGGGGAGTACGAGCAGTACTTC
cdr3_aa: CASSWGEYEQYF

d_call: TRBD2
v_call: TRBV5-1
j_call: TRBJ2-7
clone_size: few
cdr3_nt: TGCGCCAGCAGCCTAGGGACTAGCGGAGTTAAGGAGCAGTACTTC
cdr3_aa: CASSLGTSGVKEQYF

d_call: NA
v_call: TRBV5-6
j_call: TRBJ1-1
clone_size: few
cdr3_nt: TGTGCCAGCAGCTCCTACACTCGTACTAACACTGAAGCTTTCTTT
cdr3_aa: CASSSYTRTNTEAFF

d_call: TRBD2
v_call: TRBV7-9
j_call: TRBJ2-1
clone_size: few
cdr3_nt: TGTGCCAGCAGCGCCAAGGGCCAAGGGAGGGGCAATGAGCAGTTCTTC
cdr3_aa: CASSAKGQGRGNEQFF

d_call: NA
v_call: TRBV30
j_call: TRBJ1-5
clone_size: few
cdr3_nt: TGTGCCTGGGCAGGACGTAGCAATCAGCCCCAGCATTTT
cdr3_aa: CAWAGRSNQPQHF

d_call: NA
v_call: TRBV13
j_call: TRBJ2-3
clone_size: NA
cdr3_nt: TGTGCCAGCAGCAGTAGAGGGGGCACAGATACGCAGTATTTT
cdr3_aa: CASSSRGGTDTQYF

d_call: NA
v_call: TRBV28
j_call: TRBJ2-7
clone_size: few
cdr3_nt: TGTGCCAGCAGTTTATGGCGAGAGCAGTACTTC
cdr3_aa: CASSLWREQYF

d_call: NA
v_call: TRBV7-2
j_call: TRBJ1-6
clone_size: NA
cdr3_nt: TGTGCCAGCAGTATGGAGACACAGAGAAATTCACCCCTCCACTTT
cdr3_aa: CASSMETQRNSPLHF

d_call: NA
v_call: TRBV7-9
j_call: TRBJ1-1
clone_size: NA
cdr3_nt: TGTGCCAGCAGCCCACCCCTTACCCCGGAGGAAGCTTTCTTT
cdr3_aa: CASSPPLTPEEAFF

d_call: NA
v_call: TRBV6-4
j_call: TRBJ1-1
clone_size: NA
cdr3_nt: TGTGCCAGCAGTCTGGACAAGAACACTGAAGCTTTCTTT
cdr3_aa: CASSLDKNTEAFF

d_call: NA
v_call: TRBV7-7
j_call: TRBJ2-1
clone_size: NA
cdr3_nt: TGTGCCAGCAGCCCCTCGTTGTCTAGGGTAGGTGAGCAGTTCTTC
cdr3_aa: CASSPSLSRVGEQFF

d_call: NA
v_call: TRBV19
j_call: TRBJ2-7
clone_size: NA
cdr3_nt: TGTGCCAGTAGTATCCGAGGATTACGGGCCTACGAGCAGTACTTC
cdr3_aa: CASSIRGLRAYEQYF

d_call: TRBD1
v_call: TRBV19
j_call: TRBJ1-5
clone_size: few
cdr3_nt: TGTGCCAGTAACCAACTCGGGACAGGGTCCAGCAATCAGCCCCAGCATTTT
cdr3_aa: CASNQLGTGSSNQPQHF

d_call: TRBD2
v_call: TRBV2
j_call: TRBJ2-5
clone_size: NA
cdr3_nt: TGTGCCAGCAGTGATGGTCTAGCGGGAGTTTACTTC
cdr3_aa: CASSDGLAGVYF

d_call: NA
v_call: TRBV14
j_call: TRBJ1-1
clone_size: NA
cdr3_nt: TGTGCCAGCAGTCTCACGACGGCTTTAACTGAAGCTTTCTTT
cdr3_aa: CASSLTTALTEAFF

d_call: TRBD2
v_call: TRBV5-4
j_call: TRBJ2-5
clone_size: NA
cdr3_nt: TGTGCCAGCAGCTTGGGACTAGCGGGAGGCCCAGGGACCCAGTACTTC
cdr3_aa: CASSLGLAGGPGTQYF

d_call: NA
v_call: TRBV2
j_call: TRBJ2-5
clone_size: NA
cdr3_nt: TGTGCCAGCAGTGGAGTCGGCGGGCGGGGAGAGACCCAGTACTTC
cdr3_aa: CASSGVGGRGETQYF

d_call: TRBD1
v_call: TRBV18
j_call: TRBJ2-2
clone_size: NA
cdr3_nt: TGTGCCAGCTCACCCACAGGGGCGGGGAACACCGGGGAGCTGTTTTTT
cdr3_aa: CASSPTGAGNTGELFF

d_call: NA
v_call: TRBV5-1
j_call: TRBJ2-7
clone_size: NA
cdr3_nt: TGCGCCAGCAGCTTTGGGAGCGCACCTGACGAGCAGTACTTC
cdr3_aa: CASSFGSAPDEQYF

d_call: NA
v_call: TRBV28
j_call: TRBJ2-1
clone_size: NA
cdr3_nt: TGTGCCAGCAGCTTAATGAATGAGCAGTTCTTC
cdr3_aa: CASSLMNEQFF

d_call: NA
v_call: TRBV7-3
j_call: TRBJ2-7
clone_size: NA
cdr3_nt: TGTGCCAGCAGCCTCACCCCGGGGATCGAGCAGTACTTC
cdr3_aa: CASSLTPGIEQYF

d_call: TRBD2
v_call: TRBV10-3
j_call: TRBJ2-7
clone_size: NA
cdr3_nt: TGTGCCATCAGTGAGTCGGGGATAGCGGGAGTGCTTCGCTACGAGCAGTACTTC
cdr3_aa: CAISESGIAGVLRYEQYF

d_call: NA
v_call: TRBV6-1
j_call: TRBJ1-4
clone_size: few
cdr3_nt: TGTGCCAGCAGCTTAGGGGGAAAAAATGAAAAACTGTTTTTT
cdr3_aa: CASSLGGKNEKLFF

d_call: NA
v_call: TRBV19
j_call: TRBJ2-1
clone_size: few
cdr3_nt: TGTGCCAGTAGTATTGAGCGTTGGACAAAACTAGAACTCGTATCCTACAATGAGCAGTTCTTC
cdr3_aa: CASSIERWTKLELVSYNEQFF

d_call: TRBD2
v_call: TRBV19
j_call: TRBJ2-2
clone_size: NA
cdr3_nt: TGTGCCAGTAGTACCCTAGGACTAGCGGGAAACACCGGGGAGCTGTTTTTT
cdr3_aa: CASSTLGLAGNTGELFF

d_call: NA
v_call: TRBV7-8
j_call: TRBJ1-5
clone_size: NA
cdr3_nt: TGTGCCAGCAGCCCACAGGGAGTGAGGTTCGGCAATCAGCCCCAGCATTTT
cdr3_aa: CASSPQGVRFGNQPQHF

d_call: NA
v_call: TRBV27
j_call: TRBJ1-1
clone_size: NA
cdr3_nt: TGTGCCAGCAGTTTGGCCGGTGGGGGACGGGCAACAGCTGAAGCTTTCTTT
cdr3_aa: CASSLAGGGRATAEAFF

d_call: NA
v_call: TRBV27
j_call: TRBJ2-7
clone_size: NA
cdr3_nt: TGTGCCAGCTCAAAGGGGAAGGATTACGAGCAGTACTTC
cdr3_aa: CASSKGKDYEQYF